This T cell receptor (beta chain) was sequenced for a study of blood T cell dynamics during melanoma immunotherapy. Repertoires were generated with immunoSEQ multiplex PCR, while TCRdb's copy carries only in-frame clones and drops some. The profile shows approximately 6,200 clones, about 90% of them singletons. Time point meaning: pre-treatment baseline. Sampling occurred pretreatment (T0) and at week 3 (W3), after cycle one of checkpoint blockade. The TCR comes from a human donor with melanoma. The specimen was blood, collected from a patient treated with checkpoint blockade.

In DNA, the CDR3 is TGTGCCAGCAGCGCCCGGGACAGGTTATCCGGGGAGCTGTTTTTT. Translated: CASSARDRLSGELFF. V is TRBV7-2 and J is TRBJ2-2, with TRBD1 identical over 8 bases. Trimming at V came to 5 bases and at J to 6 bases, leaving 8 bases not matched to a gene. From germline, CDR1 is SGHTA and CDR2 FQGNSA. The CDR3 spans 15 residues.